Below are 28 T cell receptor beta chains sequenced from a single sample in a study of shared clonotypes between healthy human individuals. Sequencing used immunoSEQ multiplex PCR; TCRdb keeps in-frame clones, though not all of them. The sample gives under 1,100,000 clones, around four fifths of which show up once; 1.4% to 1.5% is in the top ten. Sequences were obtained from memory CD4+ T cells sorted from blood. Indicated subset: CD45RA-negative fraction. These receptors all come from a man in his late teens or twenties in good health.

The V gene is TRBV5-1, the J gene TRBJ2-5; 14 nucleotides line up with TRBD2. Trimming cost V 7 bases and J 3 bases; bases outside gene matches: 11. The CDR3 is 17 residues long. Germline CDR1 reads SGHRS; CDR2 reads YFSETQ. The DNA of the CDR3 is TGCGCCAGCGGTTTGGGACTAGCGGGGGTAGACGAAGAGACCCAGTACTTC. Amino acid sequence: CASGLGLAGVDEETQYF.

The V gene is TRBV5-4, the J gene TRBJ2-1; 9 nucleotides line up with TRBD2. V lost 0 bases, J lost 7 bases, and 11 bases stayed unmatched. The CDR3 sequence is 17 residues long. Germline-derived CDR1 and CDR2 are SGHNT and YYREEE (reference sequence). CDR3 protein: CASSLAGRRGGLNEQFF. CDR3 DNA sequence: TGTGCCAGCAGCTTGGCCGGTAGGCGGGGGGGCCTAAATGAGCAGTTCTTC. The entire variable domain, with the rest obtained from reference TRBV5-4 and TRBJ2-1, is as follows: ETGVTQSPTHLIKTRGQQVTLRCSSQSGHNTVSWYQQALGQGPQFIFQYYREEENGRGNFPPRFSGLQFPNYSSELNVNALELDDSALYLCASSLAGRRGGLNEQFFGPGTRLTVL.

This clone came up a few times. The V call is TRBV2, the J call TRBJ1-1, with a tentative D call TRBD1 (5 bases). Germline-derived CDR1 and CDR2 are SNHLY and FYNNEI. V lost 7 bases and J 6 bases, leaving 15 bases between the germline ends. The CDR3 runs to 13 residues. CDR3 sequence (DNA): TGTGCCAGCACTGGACACGGAACAGCTGAAGCTTTCTTT. Amino acid sequence: CASTGHGTAEAFF.

CDR3: CASSQAGAGGTGELFF. In nucleotides, the CDR3 is TGTGCCAGCAGCCAAGCTGGGGCAGGCGGGACCGGGGAGCTGTTTTTT. The chain is built from TRBV4-2 and TRBJ2-2; D possibly matches TRBD1 or TRBD2 (5 bases each). The CDR3 has 16 amino acids. Germline CDR1 is LGHNA and CDR2 is YNFKEQ. V lost 1 base and J lost 5, with 14 bases in between.

V gene TRBV4-1 combines with J gene TRBJ2-7, with TRBD2 matching over 7 bases. The CDR3 consists of 15 residues. Germline lookup yields CDR1 MGHRA and CDR2 YSYEKL. Unmatched junction bases numbered 9, after V lost 3 bases and J lost 4 bases. DNA for the CDR3: TGCGCCAGCAGCCAGACCCGGGACTACAAATACGAGCAGTACTTC. It codes for CASSQTRDYKYEQYF.

This clone was seen only once. The chain is built from TRBV28 and TRBJ2-7, with D perhaps being TRBD1 or TRBD2 (5 bases each). Per germline, CDR1 MDHEN and CDR2 SYDVKM. The V and J ends lost 4 bases and 4 bases respectively, with 8 bases between them. CDR3 length: 12 residues. The CDR3 loop is CASSSGPYEQYF. DNA for the CDR3: TGTGCCAGCAGTTCGGGACCTTACGAGCAGTACTTC.

Notes on this clone: This may arise from a read error, as a much more abundant clone is one base away. The genes are TRBV5-1 and TRBJ1-1; D is unresolved. CDR1 is SGHRS and CDR2 is YFSETQ in the germline V gene. This CDR3 spans 14 amino acids. Trimming stripped 0 bases from V and 1 base from J, with 7 bases between. The CDR3 DNA follows: TGCGCCAGCAGCTTGGCCGAGGGGAACACTGAAGCTTTCTTT. Protein product: CASSLAEGNTEAFF.

This clone was seen a single time. The chain combines TRBV6-4 with TRBJ1-2; no firm D call. The CDR3 runs 13 residues. Per the germline V gene, CDR1 is MRHNA and CDR2 is SNTAGT. V lost 6 bases to trimming and J lost 3 bases, with 11 bases between them. In DNA, the CDR3 is TGTGCCAGCAGAGGACGCTACGACTATGGCTACACCTTC. Translating it yields CASRGRYDYGYTF.

Remarks on this clone: This may be a read error: a much more frequent sequence differs by one nucleotide. V and J are TRBV7-3 and TRBJ1-1; maybe TRBD1 (5 bases). The CDR3 runs 14 residues. The V gene's germline CDR1 is SGHTA and CDR2 FQGTGA. Deletions cut 4 bases from V and 0 bases from J, with 9 bases between. This CDR3 is CASSSGLMNTEAFF. The CDR3 DNA reads as TGTGCCAGCAGCTCGGGACTTATGAACACTGAAGCTTTCTTT.

V is TRBV2 and J is TRBJ1-2, with D perhaps TRBD1 (6 bases). This CDR3 comprises 17 residues. Trimming left V 0 bases short and J 2 bases short, with 16 bases between. Per germline, CDR1 SNHLY and CDR2 FYNNEI. This CDR3 reads CASSEALPGAFNYGYTF. In DNA form, the CDR3 reads TGTGCCAGCAGTGAAGCGCTTCCAGGGGCGTTCAACTATGGCTACACCTTC.

This clone was seen many times. J is TRBJ2-2 and V is TRBV19; D possibly corresponds to TRBD1 (7 bases). Between the trimmed V and J ends, which lost 3 bases and 4 bases, there was a span of 15 bases. Germline V CDR1 and CDR2: LNHDA, SQIVND (reference sequence). The length of the CDR3 is 16 residues. The CDR3 DNA sequence: TGTGCCAGTAGTATTAAATCTCAGGGGGGCACCGGGGAGCTGTTTTTT. Translating gives CASSIKSQGGTGELFF.

The rearrangement joins TRBV7-3 to TRBJ2-5, with D tentatively TRBD2 (6 bases). Germline V gene sequence: CDR1 SGHTA, CDR2 FQGTGA. The CDR3 covers 13 residues. Trimming pared 5 bases from V and 9 bases from J, leaving 16 bases between. This CDR3 reads CASSPALRGAQYF. CDR3 in DNA: TGTGCCAGCAGCCCGGCCCTACGCGGGGCCCAGTACTTC.

This chain links TRBV5-8 with TRBJ1-2; 8 positions match TRBD1. Trimming at V came to 4 bases and at J to 4 bases, leaving 3 bases not matched to a gene. Germline V lookup: CDR1 SGHTS, CDR2 YDEGEE. The CDR3 is 13 amino acids. CDR3 in DNA: TGTGCCAGCAGCCGGGACAGGCTCTATGGCTACACCTTC. Translating it yields CASSRDRLYGYTF.

V usage is TRBV7-3 and J usage is TRBJ2-3, with D maybe TRBD2 (5 bases). Germline V gene data show CDR1 as SGHTA and CDR2 as FQGTGA. V was cut by 0 bases and J by 2 bases, with 6 bases left in between. The CDR3 has 14 amino acids. The CDR3 nucleotides are TGTGCCAGCAGCTTAACGGACTCCACAGATACGCAGTATTTT. Protein sequence: CASSLTDSTDTQYF.

The rearrangement uses TRBV19 and TRBJ1-2; D ambiguous. V gave up 4 bases and J gave up 8 bases, with 23 bases separating them. The CDR3 spans 16 residues. The germline V gene encodes CDR1 LNHDA and CDR2 SQIVND (reference sequence). The CDR3 DNA reads TGTGCCAGTAGTACCCGGACGGCCCCACATGAAGGGGGCTACACCTTC. Protein sequence: CASSTRTAPHEGGYTF.

This clone has at least ten counts. CDR3 sequence: CASSLWAGNTGELFF. CDR3 bases: TGTGCCAGCAGCTTATGGGCTGGGAACACCGGGGAGCTGTTTTTT. This rearrangement joins TRBV7-9 to TRBJ2-2; D uncertain. The CDR3 has 15 residues. The V gene's germline CDR1 is SEHNR and CDR2 FQNEAQ (reference sequence). The V end lost 2 bases, the J end lost 1 base, and 8 bases lay between the germline ends.

The gene calls are TRBV29-1 and TRBJ2-3; 10 positions match TRBD2. Germline CDR1 SQVTM, CDR2 ANQGSEA. Trimming took 4 bases from V and 3 from J; bases not matched to a gene: 4. The CDR3 runs 14 residues. CDR3 DNA: TGCAGCGTTGTCCTGACTAGCGGGACAGATACGCAGTATTTT. Its translation: CSVVLTSGTDTQYF.

The chain employs TRBV19 and TRBJ1-5, with 9 bases matching TRBD1. In germline, CDR1 is LNHDA, CDR2 SQIVND (reference sequence). The CDR3 is 16 residues long. The junction had 8 bases not matched to a gene; V was cut back by 3 bases and J by 5 bases. The DNA for the CDR3 is TGTGCCAGTAGTATCGGAAGGACAGGGGCGCATCAGCCCCAGCATTTT. Translating it yields CASSIGRTGAHQPQHF.

V gene TRBV10-3 combines with J gene TRBJ2-3; TRBD2 matches at 9 bases. V trimming: 10 bases; J trimming: 2 bases; junction bases outside the gene matches: 4. The germline gives CDR1 ENHRY, CDR2 SYGVKD. The CDR3 totals 13 residues. Here the CDR3 DNA reads TGTGCCACCCTAGCGGGGACCACAGATACGCAGTATTTT. As protein: CATLAGTTDTQYF.

The genes are TRBV4-1 and TRBJ2-3; D could derive from TRBD1 or TRBD2 (6 bases each). Germline V gives CDR1 MGHRA, CDR2 YSYEKL. The CDR3 contains 16 residues. V lost 4 bases to trimming and J lost 0 bases, with 14 bases between them. Written as DNA, the CDR3 is TGCGCCAGCAGCCTCCAGGAGGGGGTTAGCACAGATACGCAGTATTTT. Translating gives CASSLQEGVSTDTQYF.

This rearrangement joins TRBV27 to TRBJ2-2; D gene uncertain. Per germline, CDR1 MNHEY and CDR2 SMNVEV (reference sequence). With 5 bases removed from V and 6 bases from J, the gap between germline ends came to 13 bases. The length of the CDR3 is 14 residues. The CDR3 bases are TGTGCCAGCAGTGCTCGCCAGGTAGCCGGGGAGCTGTTTTTT. It is translated as CASSARQVAGELFF.

A single count supports this clone. The V gene is TRBV11-2, the J gene TRBJ2-5; 7 bases agree with TRBD1. With 1 base clipped from V and 2 bases from J, the junction kept 7 bases outside the gene matches. The CDR3 length is 16 residues. CDR1 and CDR2 from the germline V gene are SGHAT and FQNNGV. This chain's CDR3 is CASSLVTAGGQETQYF. CDR3 coding DNA: TGTGCCAGCAGCTTAGTAACCGCAGGGGGTCAAGAGACCCAGTACTTC.

The rearrangement joins TRBV29-1 to TRBJ2-3; D possibly matches TRBD1 or TRBD2 (5 bases each). CDR3 size: 16 residues. Deletions cut 5 bases from V and 1 base from J, with 19 bases between. From germline, CDR1 is SQVTM and CDR2 ANQGSEA. The CDR3 DNA sequence: TGCAGCGTTTCGGACACCCCGGGATACGGCACAGATACGCAGTATTTT. Translated, it gives CSVSDTPGYGTDTQYF.

This clone showed up just a few times. This sequence joins TRBV6-5 and TRBJ1-5; D unclear. CDR1 MNHEY and CDR2 SVGAGI come from the germline V gene. The ends were cut back, 4 bases at V and 2 bases at J, with 6 bases in the middle. The CDR3 sequence is 13 residues long. CDR3 residues: CASSSLGNQPQHF. As DNA, the CDR3 is TGTGCCAGCAGTTCTCTTGGCAATCAGCCCCAGCATTTT.

Turning to this clone: Given a far larger clone just one base away, this is likely a sequencing read error. This specimen includes other DNA sequences encoding the same CDR3. The V and J genes are TRBV6-5 and TRBJ1-5, with D possibly matching TRBD1 (5 bases). Germline CDR1 is MNHEY and CDR2 is SVGAGI. The CDR3 is 15 amino acids. Trimming cost V 7 bases and J 4 bases, with 17 bases left between them. The CDR3, as DNA: TGTGCCAGCAAGTACAGGATTGGCCCAAATCAGCCCCAGCATTTT. Amino acids: CASKYRIGPNQPQHF.

This sequence joins TRBV4-3 and TRBJ1-4, with D perhaps matching TRBD1 (5 bases). The V end was cut by 0 bases, the J end by 3 bases, with 11 bases between. The CDR3 loop spans 16 amino acids. The germline CDR1 and CDR2 sequences are LGHNA and YSLEER. The CDR3 nucleotides are TGCGCCAGCAGCCAAGATTCAAGAGGGGCTAATGAAAAACTGTTTTTT. Translating gives CASSQDSRGANEKLFF.

This clone has just one count. V usage is TRBV19 and J usage is TRBJ2-6; D is unclear. CDR3 length: 15 amino acids. Germline CDR1 and CDR2: LNHDA and SQIVND (reference sequence). V lost 1 base, J lost 6 bases, and 10 bases lay in between. The CDR3 protein is CASSIARVQANVLTF. The CDR3 bases are TGTGCCAGTAGTATAGCAAGGGTCCAGGCCAACGTCCTGACTTTC.

The chain has TRBV13 and TRBJ1-5; 11 nucleotides line up with TRBD1. In germline, CDR1 is PRHDT, CDR2 FYEKMQ (reference sequence). This CDR3 has 19 amino acids. Trimming cost V 2 bases and J 6 bases; bases outside gene matches: 15. CDR3 nucleotide sequence: TGTGCCAGCAGCTTACCTGGGAGGAGTCCCGGGACAGGGGGTCAGCCCCAGCATTTT. This translates into CASSLPGRSPGTGGQPQHF. Based on the CDR3 plus reference TRBV13 and TRBJ1-5, the full variable domain is AAGVIQSPRHLIKEKRETATLKCYPIPRHDTVYWYQQGPGQDPQFLISFYEKMQSDKGSIPDRFSAQQFSDYHSELNMSSLELGDSALYFCASSLPGRSPGTGGQPQHFGDGTRLSIL.